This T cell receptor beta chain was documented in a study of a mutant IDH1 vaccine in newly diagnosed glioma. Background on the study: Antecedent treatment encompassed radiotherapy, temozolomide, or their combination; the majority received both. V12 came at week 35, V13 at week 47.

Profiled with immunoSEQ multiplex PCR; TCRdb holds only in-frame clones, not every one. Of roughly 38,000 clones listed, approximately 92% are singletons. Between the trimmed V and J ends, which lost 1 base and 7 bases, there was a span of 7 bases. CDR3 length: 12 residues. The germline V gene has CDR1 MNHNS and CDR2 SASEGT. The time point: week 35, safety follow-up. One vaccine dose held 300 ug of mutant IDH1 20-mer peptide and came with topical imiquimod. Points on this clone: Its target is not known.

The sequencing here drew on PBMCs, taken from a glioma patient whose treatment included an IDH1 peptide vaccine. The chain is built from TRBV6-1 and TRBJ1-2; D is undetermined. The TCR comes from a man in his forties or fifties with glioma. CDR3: CASSEVYRGYTF. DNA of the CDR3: TGTGCCAGCAGTGAAGTGTATCGTGGCTACACCTTC.